One and the same sample provided the 17 T cell receptor beta chains below, sequenced in a study of T-cell reconstitution after alpha-beta-depleted transplantation in children. For TCRbeta, the library was prepared with unique molecular identifiers. TCRdb redid the calling of the PCR reads with MiXCR, one entry per CDR3 protein. The table lists approximately 490,000 distinct CDR3 sequences, around 13% of them singletons, with more than 5.5% in the top ten. The sequences come from PBMCs from the stem cell graft donor, collected from the stem cell graft. The receptors come from a human donor who donated a stem cell graft to a child with combined immunodeficiency.

This clonotype was picked up many times. The chain carries TRBV7-9 and TRBJ2-7; TRBD1 might be the D (5 bases). V gave up 5 bases and J gave up 5 bases, with 16 bases separating them. CDR3 length equals 14 residues. CDR1 is SEHNR and CDR2 is FQNEAQ in the germline V gene (reference sequence). This CDR3 is CASSPGRGLDEQYF. The CDR3 DNA is TGTGCCAGCAGCCCTGGAAGGGGTCTGGACGAGCAGTACTTC.

V usage is TRBV28 and J usage is TRBJ1-5; TRBD1 is a possible D gene (5 bases). Trimming removed 1 base at V and 6 bases at J, with 13 bases between. The CDR3 has 15 amino acids. CDR1 is MDHEN, CDR2 SYDVKM, per germline. The CDR3 bases are TGTGCCAGCAGTTTATTTTGGGGGGAGGGTCAGCCCCAGCATTTT. This translates into CASSLFWGEGQPQHF. Drawing the rest from reference TRBV28 and TRBJ1-5, the complete variable domain is DVKVTQSSRYLVKRTGEKVFLECVQDMDHENMFWYRQDPGLGLRLIYFSYDVKMKEKGDIPEGYSVSREKKERFSLILESASTNQTSMYLCASSLFWGEGQPQHFGDGTRLSIL.

This clonotype was found a few times. The chain joins TRBV25-1 to TRBJ2-1; TRBD1 aligns across 10 bases. Germline CDR1 reads MGHDK; CDR2 reads SYGVNS. This CDR3 has 16 residues. J gave up 4 bases and V 2 bases, and 5 bases lay outside the gene matches. CDR3 nucleotides: TGTGCCAGCAGTGAAAGGGGGACAGGGGCATACAATGAGCAGTTCTTC. It yields the protein CASSERGTGAYNEQFF.

The gene calls are TRBV6-1 and TRBJ2-1; 7 bases agree with TRBD2. The junction had 5 bases not matched to a gene; V was cut back by 0 bases and J by 0 bases. The CDR3 is 17 residues long. The V gene's germline CDR1 is MNHNS and CDR2 SASEGT. Written as DNA, the CDR3 is TGTGCCAGCAGTGAAGCGCGAGGCGGGGGCTCCTACAATGAGCAGTTCTTC. This codes for CASSEARGGGSYNEQFF.

The rearrangement links TRBV6-2 or TRBV6-3 to TRBJ2-5; D remains ambiguous. V was trimmed by 8 bases and J by 7 bases, leaving 8 bases between them. In germline, CDR1 is MNHEY, CDR2 SVGEGT. The CDR3 has 10 amino acids. CDR3 nucleotide sequence: TGTGCCAGCGGTGAAAGGACCCAGTACTTC. This sequence encodes CASGERTQYF.

This chain links TRBV20-1 with TRBJ2-2; 7 bases fit TRBD1. This CDR3 contains 15 residues. V was pared by 0 bases and J by 4 bases, with 5 bases of the junction left unmatched. Germline V gene data show CDR1 as DFQATT and CDR2 as SNEGSKA (reference sequence). In nucleotides, the CDR3 is TGCAGTGCTAGAGATTCACAGGGGTTCACCGGGGAGCTGTTTTTT. Protein product: CSARDSQGFTGELFF.

In this sample, this clonotype turned up many times. The chain joins TRBV6-5 to TRBJ2-7; the D gene is possibly TRBD1 (6 bases). CDR1 and CDR2 from the germline V gene are MNHEY and SVGAGI. This CDR3 region has 15 residues. V was clipped by 3 bases and J by 5 bases, with 17 bases between them. CDR3 sequence reads: CASSYSVDREDEQYF. Here the CDR3 DNA reads TGTGCCAGCAGTTATAGCGTGGACAGAGAAGACGAGCAGTACTTC.

Many counts were recorded for this clonotype. This chain uses TRBV10-3 with TRBJ2-1; TRBD2 matches at 9 bases. Germline lookup yields CDR1 ENHRY and CDR2 SYGVKD. The trim removed 6 bases at V and 1 base at J, leaving 7 bases unmatched. The CDR3 loop spans 16 amino acids. The CDR3 sequence is CAISKGLASSYNEQFF. The CDR3 nucleotides read TGTGCCATCAGCAAAGGACTAGCGAGTTCCTACAATGAGCAGTTCTTC.

V is TRBV30 and J is TRBJ2-1; 7 positions match TRBD2. The CDR3 extends over 14 amino acids. Germline V gives CDR1 GTSNPN, CDR2 SVGIG (reference sequence). J gave up 8 bases and V 1 base, and 8 bases lay outside the gene matches. The CDR3 coding sequence is TGTGCCTGGAGTGAAGGCTATACTAGCGATGAGCAGTTCTTC. This sequence encodes CAWSEGYTSDEQFF.

The table lists this clonotype with many counts. CDR3 in DNA: TGCGCCAGCAGCCAAGGAGCCGTGGAGACCGGGGAGCTGTTTTTT. It yields the protein CASSQGAVETGELFF. V and J are TRBV4-3 and TRBJ2-2; D call uncertain. From germline, CDR1 is LGHNA and CDR2 YSLEER. The CDR3 sequence is 15 residues long. The germline V and J ends were trimmed by 1 base and 5 bases, with 11 bases remaining between them.

Only a few counts were recorded for this clonotype. The chain combines TRBV6-1 with TRBJ2-3; D gene ambiguous. CDR3 size: 14 residues. Trimming left V 5 bases short and J 2 bases short, with 11 bases between. Germline V CDR1 and CDR2: MNHNS, SASEGT. For the CDR3, the DNA is TGTGCCAGCAGTCTCCATACTTACACAGATACGCAGTATTTT. Translated, it gives CASSLHTYTDTQYF.

In this sample, this clonotype turned up a few times. The chain couples TRBV7-3 to TRBJ2-1; no definite D call. The germline CDR1 and CDR2 sequences are SGHTA and FQGTGA. The V end lost 1 base, the J end lost 9 bases, and 16 bases lay between the germline ends. This CDR3 has 15 amino acids. Here the CDR3 reads CASSLSTLQISEQFF. The CDR3 DNA reads TGTGCCAGCAGCTTAAGCACCCTACAGATCTCTGAGCAGTTCTTC.

This clonotype was picked up many times. The CDR3 spells CASSLEAANTEAFF. In DNA, the CDR3 is TGCGCCAGCAGCTTGGAGGCGGCAAACACTGAAGCTTTCTTT. The J gene is TRBJ1-1, the V gene TRBV5-1, with unresolved D. V was shortened by 0 bases and J by 2 bases, with 8 bases between the two germline ends. The CDR3 is 14 amino acids. Germline lookup yields CDR1 SGHRS and CDR2 YFSETQ.

This clonotype was counted only a few times. V usage is TRBV6-5 and J usage is TRBJ1-3; unclear D gene. The V gene lost 5 bases and the J gene lost 10 bases, with 18 bases spanning the gap. CDR1 and CDR2 (germline): MNHEY, SVGAGI. This CDR3 region has 14 residues. CDR3 DNA sequence: TGTGCCAGCAGTCAAACAGTAAATGCGAAGACCATATATTTT. This encodes CASSQTVNAKTIYF.

At least ten counts were recorded for this clonotype. The genes are TRBV6-2 or TRBV6-3 and TRBJ2-4; D unclear. Trimming removed 0 bases from V and 0 bases from J, with 9 bases in between. Germline CDR1 is MNHEY and CDR2 is SVGEGT. CDR3 length: 16 residues. Here the CDR3 DNA reads TGTGCCAGCAGTTACTCACCGAGGTTAGCCAAAAACATTCAGTACTTC. Residues: CASSYSPRLAKNIQYF.

This clonotype turned up a few times. This sequence joins TRBV12-3 or TRBV12-4 and TRBJ1-1; a weak D match, TRBD1 (6 bases). The CDR3 loop spans 12 amino acids. V lost 1 base to trimming and J lost 8 bases, with 8 bases between them. The CDR3 spells CASSLVTGEAFF. CDR3 DNA: TGTGCCAGCAGTTTAGTAACAGGGGAAGCTTTCTTT.

Many counts were recorded for this clonotype. The CDR3 DNA sequence: TGTGCCAGCAGCTTAAACTCGAACACCGGGGAGCTGTTTTTT. It specifies CASSLNSNTGELFF. The V call is TRBV7-3, the J call TRBJ2-2; the D is unclear. The CDR3 contains 14 residues. Trimming shortened V by 1 base and J by 0 bases, and 3 bases separated the two germline ends. Looked up from germline, CDR1 is SGHTA and CDR2 is FQGTGA.